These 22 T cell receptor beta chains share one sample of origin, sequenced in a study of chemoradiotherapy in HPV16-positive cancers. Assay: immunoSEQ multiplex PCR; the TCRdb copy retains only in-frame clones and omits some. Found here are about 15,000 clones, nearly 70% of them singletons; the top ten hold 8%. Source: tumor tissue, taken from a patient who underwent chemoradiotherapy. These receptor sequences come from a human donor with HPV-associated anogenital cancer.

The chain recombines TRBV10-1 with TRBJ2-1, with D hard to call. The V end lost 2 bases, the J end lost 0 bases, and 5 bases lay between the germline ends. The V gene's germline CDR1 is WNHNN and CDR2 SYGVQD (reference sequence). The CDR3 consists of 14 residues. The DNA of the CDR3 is TGCGCCAGCAGTGAGGGTATCTCCTACAATGAGCAGTTCTTC. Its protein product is CASSEGISYNEQFF.

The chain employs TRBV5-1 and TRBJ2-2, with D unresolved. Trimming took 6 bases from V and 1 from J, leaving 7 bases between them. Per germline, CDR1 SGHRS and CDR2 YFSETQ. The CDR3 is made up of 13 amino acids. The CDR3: CASNPLNTGELFF. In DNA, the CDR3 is TGCGCCAGCAACCCCTTGAACACCGGGGAGCTGTTTTTT.

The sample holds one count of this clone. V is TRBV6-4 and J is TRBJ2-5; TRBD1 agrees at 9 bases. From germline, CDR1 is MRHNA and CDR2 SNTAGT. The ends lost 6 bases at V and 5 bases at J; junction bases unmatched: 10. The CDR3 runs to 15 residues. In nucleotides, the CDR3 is TGTGCCAGCAGGGCTGCCGGGACAGGGCTGGAGACCCAGTACTTC. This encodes CASRAAGTGLETQYF.

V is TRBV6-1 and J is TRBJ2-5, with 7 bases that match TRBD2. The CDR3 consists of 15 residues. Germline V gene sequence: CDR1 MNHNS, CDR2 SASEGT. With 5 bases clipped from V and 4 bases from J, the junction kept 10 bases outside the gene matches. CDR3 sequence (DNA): TGTGCCAGCAGTCTCTACGGGGGGTACGGAGAGACCCAGTACTTC. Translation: CASSLYGGYGETQYF.

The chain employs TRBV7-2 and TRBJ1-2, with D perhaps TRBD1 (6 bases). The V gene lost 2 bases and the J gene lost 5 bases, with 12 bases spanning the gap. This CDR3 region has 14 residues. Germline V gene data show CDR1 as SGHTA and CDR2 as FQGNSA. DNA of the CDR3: TGTGCCAGCAGCTTATTGGGGGGCAATTATGGCTACACCTTC. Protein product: CASSLLGGNYGYTF.

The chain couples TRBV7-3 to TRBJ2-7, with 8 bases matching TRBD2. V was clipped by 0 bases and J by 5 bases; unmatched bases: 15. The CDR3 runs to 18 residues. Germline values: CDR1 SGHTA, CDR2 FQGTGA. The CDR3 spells CASSLTARGSGVRNEQYF. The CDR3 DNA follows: TGTGCCAGCAGCTTAACGGCTCGGGGTAGCGGGGTGAGGAACGAGCAGTACTTC. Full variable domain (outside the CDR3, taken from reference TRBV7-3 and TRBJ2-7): GAGVSQTPSNKVTEKGKYVELRCDPISGHTALYWYRQSLGQGPEFLIYFQGTGAADDSGLPNDRFFAVRPEGSVSTLKIQRTERGDSAVYLCASSLTARGSGVRNEQYFGPGTRLTVT.

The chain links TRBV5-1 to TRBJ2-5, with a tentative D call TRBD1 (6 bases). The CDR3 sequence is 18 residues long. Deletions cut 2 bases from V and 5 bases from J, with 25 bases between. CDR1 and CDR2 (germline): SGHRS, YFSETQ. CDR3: CASSFDPLGLGAGETQYF. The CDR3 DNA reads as TGCGCCAGCAGCTTTGACCCCCTGGGATTGGGGGCTGGGGAGACCCAGTACTTC. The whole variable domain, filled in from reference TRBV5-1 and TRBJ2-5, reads KAGVTQTPRYLIKTRGQQVTLSCSPISGHRSVSWYQQTPGQGLQFLFEYFSETQRNKGNFPGRFSGRQFSNSRSEMNVSTLELGDSALYLCASSFDPLGLGAGETQYFGPGTRLLVL.

The CDR3 DNA reads TGTGCCAGCAGCCGCGGGGGGGCAAGCACAGATACGCAGTATTTT. This encodes CASSRGGASTDTQYF. J is TRBJ2-3 and V is TRBV7-2; 9 positions agree with TRBD2. The CDR3 runs to 15 residues. Germline CDR1 reads SGHTA; CDR2 reads FQGNSA. After removal of 5 bases from V and 0 bases from J, the junction contained 3 bases not matched to a gene.

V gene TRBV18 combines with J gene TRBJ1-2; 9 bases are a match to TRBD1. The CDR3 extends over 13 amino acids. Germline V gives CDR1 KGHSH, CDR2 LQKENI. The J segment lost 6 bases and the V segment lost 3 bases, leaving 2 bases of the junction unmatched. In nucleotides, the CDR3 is TGTGCCAGCTCACCGCGGACAGGGGATGGCTACACCTTC. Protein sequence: CASSPRTGDGYTF.

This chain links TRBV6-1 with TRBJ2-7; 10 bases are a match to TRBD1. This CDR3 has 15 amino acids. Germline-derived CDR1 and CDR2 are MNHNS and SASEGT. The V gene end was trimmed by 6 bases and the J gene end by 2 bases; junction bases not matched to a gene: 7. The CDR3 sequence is CASSYPGTGAYEQYF. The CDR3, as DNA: TGTGCCAGCAGCTATCCCGGGACAGGGGCCTACGAGCAGTACTTC.

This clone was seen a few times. CDR3 region: CASSEKENTEAFF. CDR3 DNA sequence: TGTGCCAGCAGTGAAAAGGAGAACACTGAAGCTTTCTTT. The rearrangement joins TRBV6-1 to TRBJ1-1; D not certain. The CDR3 totals 13 residues. The germline V gene encodes CDR1 MNHNS and CDR2 SASEGT. The V and J ends lost 2 bases and 1 base respectively, with 5 bases between them.

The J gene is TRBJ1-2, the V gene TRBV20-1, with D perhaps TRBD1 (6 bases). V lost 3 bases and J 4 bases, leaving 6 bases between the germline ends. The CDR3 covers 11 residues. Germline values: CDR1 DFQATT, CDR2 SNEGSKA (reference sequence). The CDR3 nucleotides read TGCAGTGCTAGGGACAGCTATGGCTACACCTTC. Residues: CSARDSYGYTF.

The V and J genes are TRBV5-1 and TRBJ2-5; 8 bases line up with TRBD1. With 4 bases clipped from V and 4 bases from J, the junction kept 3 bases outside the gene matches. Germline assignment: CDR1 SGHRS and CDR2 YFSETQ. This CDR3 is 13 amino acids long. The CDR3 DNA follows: TGCGCCAGCAGCCCGACAGGGGTAGAGACCCAGTACTTC. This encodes CASSPTGVETQYF.

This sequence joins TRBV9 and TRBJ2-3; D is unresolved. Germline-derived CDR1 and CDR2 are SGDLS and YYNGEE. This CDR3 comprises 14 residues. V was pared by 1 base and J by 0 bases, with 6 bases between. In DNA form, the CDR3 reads TGTGCCAGCAGCGTACTCAGTAGCACAGATACGCAGTATTTT. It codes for CASSVLSSTDTQYF.

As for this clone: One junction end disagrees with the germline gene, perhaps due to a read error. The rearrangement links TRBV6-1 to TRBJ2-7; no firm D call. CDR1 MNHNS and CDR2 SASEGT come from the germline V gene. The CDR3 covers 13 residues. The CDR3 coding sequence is TGTGCCAGCAGTGAAGAGGACCTGCCCAAGAGACACTTC. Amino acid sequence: CASSEEDLPKRHF.

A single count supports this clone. The CDR3, as DNA: TGTGCCAGCAGCTTAAGTATGGGTGGCAATCAGCCCCAGCATTTT. Protein sequence: CASSLSMGGNQPQHF. The chain carries TRBV7-9 and TRBJ1-5; D unresolved. The germline CDR1 and CDR2 sequences are SEHNR and FQNEAQ (reference sequence). The CDR3 extends over 15 amino acids. The germline V and J ends were trimmed by 2 bases and 2 bases, with 10 bases remaining between them.

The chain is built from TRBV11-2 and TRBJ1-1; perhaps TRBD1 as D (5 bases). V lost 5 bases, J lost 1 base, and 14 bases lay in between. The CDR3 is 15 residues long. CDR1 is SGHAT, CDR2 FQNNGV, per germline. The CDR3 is CASSPRQTENTEAFF. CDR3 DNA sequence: TGTGCCAGCAGCCCAAGACAGACGGAGAACACTGAAGCTTTCTTT.

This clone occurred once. CDR3 in amino acids: CASGRVAGETQYF. CDR3 sequence (DNA): TGTGCCAGCGGAAGGGTGGCGGGAGAGACCCAGTACTTC. The chain is built from TRBV28 and TRBJ2-5; D possibly corresponds to TRBD2 (5 bases). The CDR3 totals 13 residues. Germline-derived CDR1 and CDR2 are MDHEN and SYDVKM. Trimming removed 8 bases at V and 4 bases at J, with 14 bases between.

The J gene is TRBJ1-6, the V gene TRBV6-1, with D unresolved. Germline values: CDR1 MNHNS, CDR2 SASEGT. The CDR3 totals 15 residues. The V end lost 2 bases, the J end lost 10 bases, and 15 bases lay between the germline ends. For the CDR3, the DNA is TGTGCCAGCAGTGAAATCAAGGGCAACGGCTCACCCCTCCACTTT. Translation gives CASSEIKGNGSPLHF.

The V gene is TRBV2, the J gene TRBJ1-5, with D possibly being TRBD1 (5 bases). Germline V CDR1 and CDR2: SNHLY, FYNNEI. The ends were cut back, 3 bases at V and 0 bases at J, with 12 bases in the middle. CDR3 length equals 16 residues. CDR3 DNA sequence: TGTGCCAGCAGTGAGGGGGACCGTTATAGCAATCAGCCCCAGCATTTT. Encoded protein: CASSEGDRYSNQPQHF.

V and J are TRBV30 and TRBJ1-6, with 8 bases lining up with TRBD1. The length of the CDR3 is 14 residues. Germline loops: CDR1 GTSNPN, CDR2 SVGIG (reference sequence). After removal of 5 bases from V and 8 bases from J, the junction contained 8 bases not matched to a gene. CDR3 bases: TGTGCCTGGTCCCGGACAGGGATTGATTCACCCCTCCACTTT. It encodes CAWSRTGIDSPLHF.

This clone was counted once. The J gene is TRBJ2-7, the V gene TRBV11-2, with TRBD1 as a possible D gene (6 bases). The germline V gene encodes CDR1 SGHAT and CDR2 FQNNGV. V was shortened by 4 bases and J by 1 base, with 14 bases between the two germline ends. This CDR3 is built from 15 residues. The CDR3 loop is CASSSVRDTSYEQYF. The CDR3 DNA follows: TGTGCCAGCAGCTCCGTCCGGGACACATCCTACGAGCAGTACTTC.